One and the same sample provided the 6 T cell receptor beta chains below, sequenced in a study of T cell changes during pregnancy in multiple sclerosis (dated 2019 in TCRdb). The library was made by the immunoSEQ multiplex PCR assay. In TCRdb, the immuneACCESS table is reduced to in-frame sequences with V and J assigned. These tables do not hold every clone; where another copy was compared, an unresolved V gene accounts for under half, and the others remain unexplained. This sample is represented by about 110,000 clones; 92% of them were singletons. More than 1.5% of the sample lies in the top ten. Sequenced here: peripheral blood, sampled in the third trimester of pregnancy. The source of these receptors is a female donor with multiple sclerosis, enrolled in a pregnancy study.

This clone is a singleton in its sample. The chain joins TRBV27 to TRBJ1-3; the D is unclear. CDR1 and CDR2 from the germline V gene are MNHEY and SMNVEV (reference sequence). The CDR3 is made up of 17 amino acids. V lost 3 bases, J lost 0 bases, and 15 bases lay in between. The DNA of the CDR3 is TGTGCCAGCAGTTTTTTCCCCCCGGAGAGCTCTGGAAACACCATATATTTT. Protein: CASSFFPPESSGNTIYF.

The chain uses TRBV19 and TRBJ2-4; 10 bases align to TRBD1. The germline V gene has CDR1 LNHDA and CDR2 SQIVND (reference sequence). The CDR3 spans 17 residues. V lost 5 bases to trimming and J lost 2 bases; unmatched junction nucleotides: 9. CDR3 DNA: TGTGCCAGTAGTCAGTCGACAGGGGGCGCGTCCAAAAACATTCAGTACTTC. Amino acids: CASSQSTGGASKNIQYF.

The CDR3: CASSPRLRASNEQFF. The CDR3 DNA sequence: TGTGCCAGCAGCCCCCGGCTGCGGGCGTCCAATGAGCAGTTCTTC. The gene calls are TRBV9 and TRBJ2-1; possible D gene TRBD2, 5 bases. Germline values: CDR1 SGDLS, CDR2 YYNGEE. With 4 bases removed from V and 6 bases from J, the gap between germline ends came to 17 bases. The CDR3 extends over 15 amino acids.

The V gene is TRBV6-1, the J gene TRBJ2-1; the match to TRBD2 covers 14 bases. With 1 base clipped from V and 9 bases from J, the junction kept 2 bases outside the gene matches. CDR3 size: 15 residues. Germline CDR1 MNHNS, CDR2 SASEGT. The CDR3 loop is CASSEGLAGGPEQFF. As DNA, the CDR3 is TGTGCCAGCAGTGAAGGACTAGCGGGGGGGCCTGAGCAGTTCTTC.

The chain links TRBV5-5 to TRBJ1-5; tentative D call: TRBD1 (6 bases). The CDR3 runs 14 residues. Per germline, CDR1 SGHKS and CDR2 YYEKEE (reference sequence). V was clipped by 0 bases and J by 3 bases, with 7 bases between them. The CDR3 bases are TGTGCCAGCAGCTTGGACAGGGTCAATCAGCCCCAGCATTTT. Its translation is CASSLDRVNQPQHF.

This chain connects TRBV20-1 to TRBJ1-1; 7 bases are shared with TRBD1. The junction had 9 bases not matched to a gene; V was cut back by 5 bases and J by 12 bases. This CDR3 is 11 amino acids long. The germline CDR1 and CDR2 sequences are DFQATT and SNEGSKA (reference sequence). The CDR3 nucleotides are TGCAGTGCTCGAACAGGGGCGAGTACTTTCTTT. It encodes CSARTGASTFF.